Each of the 18 T cell receptor beta chains below was sequenced from the same sample in a study of cytomegalovirus exposure and HLA in healthy donors. Clones were read by immunoSEQ multiplex PCR, and TCRdb kept only the in-frame ones, dropping some. The sample holds some 150,000 clones, around nine tenths seen once. The sample taken for sequencing was PBMCs. These receptors originate from a young woman in good health and CMV-seropositive.

The rearrangement uses TRBV18 and TRBJ2-3, with D possibly matching TRBD2 (5 bases). The V end lost 6 bases, the J end lost 2 bases, and 15 bases lay between the germline ends. Germline CDR1 reads KGHSH; CDR2 reads LQKENI. This CDR3 spans 15 amino acids. The CDR3 here is CASSPDYLHTDTQYF. DNA of the CDR3: TGTGCCAGCTCCCCCGACTACCTCCACACAGATACGCAGTATTTT.

The rearrangement uses TRBV4-2 and TRBJ2-1; 8 bases map to TRBD2. Germline V CDR1 and CDR2: LGHNA, YNFKEQ. The CDR3 is 16 amino acids. With V trimmed by 0 bases and J by 3 bases, 4 bases remained unmatched. The CDR3 sequence is CASSQDSSGSYNEQFF. DNA for the CDR3: TGTGCCAGCAGCCAAGATTCGAGCGGGAGCTACAATGAGCAGTTCTTC.

The chain employs TRBV6-5 and TRBJ2-7; D gene ambiguous. V lost 0 bases and J 3 bases, leaving 6 bases between the germline ends. The germline gives CDR1 MNHEY, CDR2 SVGAGI. The CDR3 length is 13 residues. The CDR3 coding sequence is TGTGCCAGCAGTTACTCTAGATTCTACGAGCAGTACTTC. This encodes CASSYSRFYEQYF.

Regarding this clone: Other DNA sequences from this sample encode an identical CDR3 as well. The J gene is TRBJ1-1, the V gene TRBV7-9; perhaps TRBD1 as D (5 bases). V was shortened by 3 bases and J by 1 base, with 6 bases between the two germline ends. The germline V gene has CDR1 SEHNR and CDR2 FQNEAQ (reference sequence). CDR3 length: 13 amino acids. The CDR3 protein is CASSLQGNTEAFF. CDR3 in DNA: TGTGCCAGCAGCTTGCAGGGGAACACTGAAGCTTTCTTT.

This CDR3 is CASSTGTSINEQFF. CDR3 nucleotide sequence: TGTGCCAGTAGTACAGGGACTAGCATCAATGAGCAGTTCTTC. The chain is built from TRBV19 and TRBJ2-1, with 9 bases aligning to TRBD2. This CDR3 has 14 residues. Losses at the gene ends were 4 bases for V and 6 bases for J; bases not matched to a gene: 4. Per germline, CDR1 LNHDA and CDR2 SQIVND (reference sequence).

The V gene is TRBV5-8, the J gene TRBJ2-7; no clear D. The germline V gene has CDR1 SGHTS and CDR2 YDEGEE. V shed 2 bases and J shed 1 base, with 10 bases lying between them. This CDR3 has 14 amino acids. DNA of the CDR3: TGTGCCAGCAGCTTTTGGAGATCATCCTACGAGCAGTACTTC. This sequence encodes CASSFWRSSYEQYF.

This rearrangement joins TRBV30 to TRBJ1-3, with TRBD1 identical over 12 bases. The germline V gene has CDR1 GTSNPN and CDR2 SVGIG (reference sequence). J lost 4 bases, V lost 8 bases, and 3 bases had no gene match. This CDR3 has 13 amino acids. CDR3 DNA sequence: TGTGCCGGGGACAGGGGGCTCGGAAACACCATATATTTT. It codes for CAGDRGLGNTIYF. Complete variable domain (other parts from reference TRBV30 and TRBJ1-3): SQTIHQWPATLVQPVGSPLSLECTVEGTSNPNLYWYRQAAGRGLQLLFYSVGIGQISSEVPQNLSASRPQDRQFILSSKKLLLSDSGFYLCAGDRGLGNTIYFGEGSWLTVV.

This rearrangement joins TRBV2 to TRBJ2-2, with D maybe TRBD1 (5 bases). This CDR3 has 15 amino acids. In germline, CDR1 is SNHLY, CDR2 FYNNEI. V lost 7 bases to trimming and J lost 3 bases, with 15 bases between them. The CDR3 here is CASKGWGRDTGELFF. The DNA for the CDR3 is TGTGCCAGCAAGGGGTGGGGAAGGGACACCGGGGAGCTGTTTTTT.

V gene TRBV5-1 combines with J gene TRBJ1-1; D perhaps matches TRBD1 (5 bases). The length of the CDR3 is 13 residues. V dropped 4 bases and J dropped 0 bases, with 7 bases sitting between them. Germline V gene data show CDR1 as SGHRS and CDR2 as YFSETQ. For the CDR3, the DNA is TGCGCCAGCAGCAAAGGGGTGAACACTGAAGCTTTCTTT. Amino acids: CASSKGVNTEAFF.

The chain has TRBV19 and TRBJ1-5; tentatively, D is TRBD1 (6 bases). CDR3 length equals 18 residues. V lost 4 bases and J lost 4, with 23 bases in between. Germline assignment: CDR1 LNHDA and CDR2 SQIVND (reference sequence). CDR3 amino acids: CASSTTSGHPVVNQPQHF. As DNA, the CDR3 is TGTGCCAGTAGTACTACCTCGGGACACCCAGTCGTAAATCAGCCCCAGCATTTT.

The chain is built from TRBV4-1 and TRBJ2-1; 8 bases agree with TRBD2. The germline V gene has CDR1 MGHRA and CDR2 YSYEKL. This CDR3 region has 15 residues. The V and J ends lost 4 bases and 8 bases, in that order; junction bases with no gene match: 10. Here the CDR3 reads CASSLDAGGMDEQFF. The CDR3 nucleotides are TGCGCCAGCAGCCTCGACGCGGGAGGTATGGATGAGCAGTTCTTC.

The chain is built from TRBV5-1 and TRBJ1-1; 7 bases agree with TRBD1. This CDR3 comprises 15 residues. CDR1 is SGHRS, CDR2 YFSETQ, per germline. Germline trimming cut 4 bases from V and 1 base from J; bases unmatched to any gene: 7. Here the CDR3 reads CASSRRTGENTEAFF. The DNA for the CDR3 is TGCGCCAGCAGCCGACGGACAGGAGAGAACACTGAAGCTTTCTTT.

V usage is TRBV7-9 and J usage is TRBJ1-1; D is ambiguous. The CDR3 extends over 13 amino acids. Trimming took off 0 bases at V and 0 bases at J, with 2 bases between the two ends. CDR1 and CDR2 from the germline V gene are SEHNR and FQNEAQ (reference sequence). This CDR3 reads CASSLALNTEAFF. Written as DNA, the CDR3 is TGTGCCAGCAGCTTAGCCTTGAACACTGAAGCTTTCTTT.

The genes are TRBV29-1 and TRBJ2-7; possible D gene TRBD2, 6 bases. The V end was cut by 6 bases, the J end by 2 bases, with 14 bases between. CDR3 length: 13 residues. Germline lookup yields CDR1 SQVTM and CDR2 ANQGSEA. Written as DNA, the CDR3 is TGCAGCGTCCGGGACTTCAGTACCTACGAGCAGTACTTC. The encoded protein is CSVRDFSTYEQYF.

This chain joins TRBV19 and TRBJ2-1; D is possibly TRBD2 (6 bases). Trimming cost V 2 bases and J 6 bases, with 17 bases left between them. The CDR3 sequence is 16 residues long. Looked up from germline, CDR1 is LNHDA and CDR2 is SQIVND (reference sequence). CDR3 sequence: CASSIYGGNPSNEQFF. In nucleotides, the CDR3 is TGTGCCAGTAGTATATACGGGGGAAACCCCTCCAATGAGCAGTTCTTC.

The gene calls are TRBV9 and TRBJ1-1, with unresolved D. This CDR3 contains 15 residues. Germline V CDR1 and CDR2: SGDLS, YYNGEE. V was shortened by 0 bases and J by 2 bases, with 11 bases between the two germline ends. CDR3 in amino acids: CASSVVSSSNTEAFF. For the CDR3, the DNA is TGTGCCAGCAGCGTAGTGTCCAGTTCAAACACTGAAGCTTTCTTT.

The J gene is TRBJ2-3, the V gene TRBV6-4; no definite D call. The CDR3 loop spans 16 amino acids. Germline CDR1 reads MRHNA; CDR2 reads SNTAGT. V was pared by 4 bases and J by 4 bases, with 18 bases between. In nucleotides, the CDR3 is TGTGCCAGCAGTGTGAATTTTGGGCCTCTCGCAGATACGCAGTATTTT. Translating it yields CASSVNFGPLADTQYF.

As concerns this clone: An end of the junction differs from the germline gene, which may be a read error. The chain has TRBV2 and TRBJ1-5, with D possibly being TRBD1 (6 bases). The CDR3 has 14 residues. Germline CDR1 reads SNHLY; CDR2 reads FYNNEI. The CDR3 coding sequence is TGTGCCAGCAGGGAAGACAGGATCAATCAGCCCCAGCATTTT. Residues: CASREDRINQPQHF.